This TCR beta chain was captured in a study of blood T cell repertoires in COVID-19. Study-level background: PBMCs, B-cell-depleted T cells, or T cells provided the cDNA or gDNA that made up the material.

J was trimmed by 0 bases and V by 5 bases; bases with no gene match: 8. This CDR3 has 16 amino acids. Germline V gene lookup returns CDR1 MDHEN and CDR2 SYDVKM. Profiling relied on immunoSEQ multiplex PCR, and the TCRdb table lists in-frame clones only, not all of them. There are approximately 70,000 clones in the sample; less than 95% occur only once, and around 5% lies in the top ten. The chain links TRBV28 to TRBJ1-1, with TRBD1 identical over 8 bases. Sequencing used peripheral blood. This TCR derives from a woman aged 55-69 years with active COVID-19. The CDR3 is CASSIDRGKVNTEAFF. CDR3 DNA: TGTGCCAGCAGTATAGACAGGGGAAAGGTGAACACTGAAGCTTTCTTT.